Below are 9 T cell receptor beta chains sequenced from a single sample in a study of control samples from healthy donors and cancer patients. Sequencing used immunoSEQ multiplex PCR; TCRdb keeps in-frame clones, though not all of them. The sample has fewer than 95,000 clones, 85% to 90% seen once. Sequenced input: blood. These receptors were collected from a woman in her fifties or sixties in good health.

The chain couples TRBV6-5 to TRBJ1-1; TRBD1 matches at 8 bases. CDR3 size: 13 residues. The V segment lost 4 bases and the J segment 7 bases; nucleotides outside the gene matches: 5. Per the germline V gene, CDR1 is MNHEY and CDR2 is SVGAGI. The CDR3 protein is CASSFTGTGEAFF. Here the CDR3 DNA reads TGTGCCAGCAGTTTTACCGGGACAGGTGAAGCTTTCTTT.

V usage is TRBV15 and J usage is TRBJ2-7, with TRBD1 matching over 9 bases. Unmatched junction bases numbered 5, after V lost 0 bases and J lost 8 bases. CDR3 length equals 14 residues. From germline, CDR1 is LNHNV and CDR2 YYDKDF (reference sequence). The CDR3: CATSRDPTGGKQYF. Here the CDR3 DNA reads TGTGCCACCAGCAGAGATCCGACAGGGGGTAAGCAGTACTTC.

The rearrangement joins TRBV28 to TRBJ2-4, with no clear D. V was cut by 2 bases and J by 3 bases, with 20 bases left in between. Germline CDR1 and CDR2: MDHEN and SYDVKM. This CDR3 region has 18 residues. The DNA of the CDR3 is TGTGCCAGCAGTTTAAAGCAGGTTCTCCCCCTCGGCAAAAACATTCAGTACTTC. Its protein product is CASSLKQVLPLGKNIQYF.

This chain links TRBV4-2 with TRBJ1-1, with D unresolved. Germline V CDR1 and CDR2: LGHNA, YNFKEQ. With 0 bases removed from V and 1 base from J, the gap between germline ends came to 12 bases. The CDR3 totals 16 residues. The CDR3 spells CASSQDPGSWNTEAFF. The CDR3 nucleotides are TGTGCCAGCAGCCAAGATCCCGGTAGTTGGAACACTGAAGCTTTCTTT.

The chain links TRBV7-6 to TRBJ1-1; TRBD1 might be the D (5 bases). CDR3 length: 14 amino acids. V lost 4 bases and J 3 bases, leaving 12 bases between the germline ends. The V gene's germline CDR1 is SGHVS and CDR2 FNYEAQ. The CDR3 nucleotides are TGTGCCAGCAGCTCCAATGAGGGGTACACTGAAGCTTTCTTT. Protein: CASSSNEGYTEAFF.

The chain couples TRBV28 to TRBJ1-2, with unresolved D. Germline V gene lookup returns CDR1 MDHEN and CDR2 SYDVKM. The ends were cut back, 11 bases at V and 3 bases at J, with 13 bases in the middle. CDR3 length equals 12 residues. Here the CDR3 DNA reads TGTGCCTGCGAGGGAGGTGACTATGGCTACACCTTC. Amino acids: CACEGGDYGYTF.

This rearrangement joins TRBV9 to TRBJ1-2; no definite D call. V lost 3 bases to trimming and J lost 2 bases, with 23 bases between them. CDR3 length equals 18 residues. Per germline, CDR1 SGDLS and CDR2 YYNGEE. This CDR3 is CASSAREGFPSPNYGYTF. As DNA, the CDR3 is TGTGCCAGCAGCGCTCGCGAGGGATTCCCATCGCCAAACTATGGCTACACCTTC.

This clone appeared a single time. The chain carries TRBV5-1 and TRBJ2-3; 12 nucleotides align to TRBD2. V lost 1 base to trimming and J lost 9 bases; unmatched junction nucleotides: 9. The germline CDR1 and CDR2 sequences are SGHRS and YFSETQ. The length of the CDR3 is 16 residues. The CDR3 loop is CASSLSPTSGRVTQYF. The CDR3 bases are TGCGCCAGCAGCTTGTCCCCGACTAGCGGGAGAGTCACGCAGTATTTT.

The rearrangement links TRBV24-1 to TRBJ2-6; D gene uncertain. Trimming shortened V by 6 bases and J by 5 bases, and 19 bases separated the two germline ends. CDR1 KGHDR and CDR2 SFDVKD come from the germline V gene. This CDR3 has 17 residues. The CDR3 nucleotides are TGTGCCACCAGTATAAGTAACCAACAAAGTCGGGCCAACGTCCTGACTTTC. Translating gives CATSISNQQSRANVLTF.